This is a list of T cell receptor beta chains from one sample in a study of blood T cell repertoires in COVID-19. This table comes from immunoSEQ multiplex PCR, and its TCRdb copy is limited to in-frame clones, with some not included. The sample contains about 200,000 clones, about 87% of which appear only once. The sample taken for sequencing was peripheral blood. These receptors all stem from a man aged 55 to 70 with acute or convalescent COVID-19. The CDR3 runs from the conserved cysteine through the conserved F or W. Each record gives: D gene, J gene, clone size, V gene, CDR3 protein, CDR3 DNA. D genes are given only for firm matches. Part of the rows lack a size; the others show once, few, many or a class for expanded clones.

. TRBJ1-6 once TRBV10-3 CATTKPGNSPLHF TGTGCCACGACCAAACCAGGGAATTCACCCCTCCACTTT
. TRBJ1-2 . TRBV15 CATSRDRSYGYTF TGTGCCACCAGCAGAGATAGGAGCTATGGCTACACCTTC
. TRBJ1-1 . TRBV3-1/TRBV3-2 CASSQQGYTEAFF TGTGCCAGCAGCCAACAGGGGTACACTGAAGCTTTCTTT
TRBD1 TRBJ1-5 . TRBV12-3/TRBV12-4 CASSSQGAQPQHF TGTGCCAGCAGCAGCCAGGGGGCCCAGCCCCAGCATTTT
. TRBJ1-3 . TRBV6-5 CASSYTTGSGNTIYF TGTGCCAGCAGCTATACTACAGGGTCGGGAAACACCATATATTTT
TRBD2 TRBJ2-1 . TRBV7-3 CASSSGLAGGRLYNEQFF TGTGCCAGCAGCTCGGGACTAGCGGGGGGCCGTCTCTACAATGAGCAGTTCTTC
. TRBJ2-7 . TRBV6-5 CASSLSPSYEQYF TGTGCCAGCAGTTTATCCCCCTCCTACGAGCAGTACTTC
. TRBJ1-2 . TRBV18 CASSPQDSYGYTF TGTGCCAGCTCGCCCCAGGACAGCTATGGCTACACCTTC
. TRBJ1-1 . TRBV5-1 CASSLALGPTEAFF TGCGCCAGCAGCTTGGCTCTGGGGCCCACTGAAGCTTTCTTT
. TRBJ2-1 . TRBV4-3 CASSKSGFSYNEQFF TGCGCCAGCAGTAAAAGCGGGTTCTCCTACAATGAGCAGTTCTTC
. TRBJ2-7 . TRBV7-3 CASSLSPGPYEQYF TGTGCCAGCAGCTTATCCCCAGGGCCCTACGAGCAGTACTTC